The sequence of this TCR beta chain was determined in a study of OX40 agonist ivuxolimab in advanced cancers. V trimming: 4 bases; J trimming: 4 bases; junction bases outside the gene matches: 11. The germline V gene has CDR1 MDHEN and CDR2 SYDVKM. The CDR3 is made up of 16 amino acids. Profiling relied on immunoSEQ multiplex PCR, and the TCRdb table lists in-frame clones only, not all of them. The table includes approximately 61,000 clones, 89% detected once. The clonotype originates from an adult with an advanced solid tumor such as melanoma, head and neck, liver or kidney cancer. This chain uses TRBV28 with TRBJ2-7; TRBD2 agrees at 9 bases. Source: CD4+ or CD8+ T cells sorted from blood, taken in a trial of the OX40 agonist ivuxolimab. The DNA of the CDR3 is TGTGCCAGCAGTTGGGAAGGCGCGGGAGGGCCTTACGAGCAGTACTTC. Its protein product is CASSWEGAGGPYEQYF.